Shown below are 18 T cell receptor beta chains from a single sample sequenced in a study of blood T cell repertoires in COVID-19. The data were produced by immunoSEQ multiplex PCR, yet TCRdb's version contains in-frame clones alone and is incomplete. Here the sample spans 100,000 to 150,000 clones, approximately 87% being singletons. Sequenced input: peripheral blood. All receptors come from a man aged 50-60 years with acute or convalescent COVID-19.

In its sample, this clone was seen a few times. The V gene is TRBV5-4, the J gene TRBJ1-1; the D gene is possibly TRBD1 (5 bases). V lost 0 bases and J 9 bases, leaving 9 bases between the germline ends. CDR1 and CDR2 (germline): SGHNT, YYREEE (reference sequence). The CDR3 is made up of 12 amino acids. The CDR3 loop reads CASSLDRTKAFF. CDR3 sequence (DNA): TGTGCCAGCAGCTTGGACAGGACTAAAGCTTTCTTT.

The rearrangement uses TRBV7-9 and TRBJ1-1; no clear D gene. Between the trimmed V and J ends, which lost 8 bases and 6 bases, there was a span of 10 bases. CDR1 and CDR2 from the germline V gene are SEHNR and FQNEAQ (reference sequence). This CDR3 contains 11 residues. CDR3 in DNA: TGTGCCAGCCTTAGTGGTGCTGAAGCTTTCTTT. Protein product: CASLSGAEAFF.

This sequence joins TRBV6-2 or TRBV6-3 and TRBJ2-3; the D is unclear. The CDR3 runs to 13 residues. Germline CDR1 is MNHEY and CDR2 is SVGEGT. V shed 0 bases and J shed 4 bases, with 5 bases lying between them. The CDR3 reads CASSYSPADTQYF. In DNA form, the CDR3 reads TGTGCCAGCAGTTACTCTCCGGCAGATACGCAGTATTTT.

The V gene is TRBV10-3, the J gene TRBJ2-3, with 7 bases lining up with TRBD2. The CDR3 has 15 residues. After removal of 5 bases from V and 5 bases from J, the junction contained 10 bases not matched to a gene. Germline CDR1 reads ENHRY; CDR2 reads SYGVKD. As DNA, the CDR3 is TGTGCCATCAGTTGGGGGGGGAGGGCGAAAGATACGCAGTATTTT. It codes for CAISWGGRAKDTQYF.

A remark on this clone: The identical CDR3 is also encoded by other nucleotide sequences in the sample. The chain couples TRBV6-5 to TRBJ1-2; the D gene is possibly TRBD1 (5 bases). V shed 0 bases and J shed 4 bases, with 6 bases lying between them. Germline V gene sequence: CDR1 MNHEY, CDR2 SVGAGI. The CDR3 spans 13 residues. CDR3 sequence reads: CASSYSQGYGYTF. The CDR3 DNA reads TGTGCCAGCAGTTACTCGCAGGGCTATGGCTACACCTTC.

This chain joins TRBV10-3 and TRBJ2-7; 9 positions agree with TRBD2. Germline loops: CDR1 ENHRY, CDR2 SYGVKD. CDR3 size: 15 residues. The trim removed 0 bases at V and 6 bases at J, leaving 6 bases unmatched. CDR3 DNA: TGTGCCATCAGTGAGTCCAAGCGGGGGGCCGGCGAGCAGTACTTC. Translated, it gives CAISESKRGAGEQYF.

CDR3 loop: CASSGAGYSQSGSYTF. DNA for the CDR3: TGTGCCAGCAGCGGGGCAGGGTATTCTCAGTCCGGATCCTACACCTTC. The gene calls are TRBV7-9 and TRBJ1-2; perhaps TRBD1 as D (5 bases). V was trimmed by 5 bases and J by 10 bases, leaving 26 bases between them. This CDR3 comprises 16 residues. Germline lookup yields CDR1 SEHNR and CDR2 FQNEAQ (reference sequence).

This clone occurred a few times. J is TRBJ2-1 and V is TRBV4-1, with 11 positions matching TRBD2. The germline V gene has CDR1 MGHRA and CDR2 YSYEKL. Losses at the gene ends were 0 bases for V and 13 bases for J; bases not matched to a gene: 8. There are 15 residues in the CDR3. CDR3 DNA: TGCGCCAGCAGCCAAGAACTAGCGGGAGTGGCCCCTCAGTTCTTC. It yields the protein CASSQELAGVAPQFF.

V is TRBV10-2 and J is TRBJ2-7; no firm D call. Trimming removed 1 base from V and 0 bases from J, with 7 bases in between. Germline V gene lookup returns CDR1 WSHSY and CDR2 SAAADI. CDR3 length: 14 residues. CDR3 residues: CASSEYASSYEQYF. CDR3 bases: TGCGCCAGCAGTGAGTATGCGAGCTCCTACGAGCAGTACTTC.

This rearrangement joins TRBV11-3 to TRBJ2-3, with 9 nucleotides matching TRBD2. Germline trimming cut 3 bases from V and 4 bases from J; bases unmatched to any gene: 8. Germline CDR1 and CDR2: SGHNT and YENEEA. This CDR3 contains 16 residues. CDR3 in DNA: TGTGCCAGCAGCTTTCGGGCGGGAGGGCCGTCAGATACGCAGTATTTT. The encoded protein is CASSFRAGGPSDTQYF.

The chain combines TRBV11-3 with TRBJ2-1, with a possible D match to TRBD2 (6 bases). CDR1 is SGHNT and CDR2 is YENEEA in the germline V gene. V shed 5 bases and J shed 6 bases, with 20 bases lying between them. This CDR3 spans 16 amino acids. The CDR3 DNA sequence: TGTGCCAGCAGCCACCGTGCCCTAGCGACCCCCAATGAGCAGTTCTTC. It codes for CASSHRALATPNEQFF.

CDR3 sequence: CASTQTRGTEAFF. The CDR3 DNA sequence: TGTGCCAGCACCCAGACCAGGGGAACTGAAGCTTTCTTT. This chain links TRBV6-5 with TRBJ1-1, with D possibly TRBD1 on 6 matching bases. Germline CDR1 MNHEY, CDR2 SVGAGI. CDR3 length: 13 amino acids. V gave up 7 bases and J gave up 5 bases, with 14 bases separating them.

The V and J genes are TRBV5-1 and TRBJ2-7, with 7 bases matching TRBD2. The germline V gene has CDR1 SGHRS and CDR2 YFSETQ. The CDR3 spans 16 residues. V gave up 4 bases and J gave up 3 bases; unmatched junction bases: 13. The CDR3 is CASSRGGAAGLYEQYF. Written as DNA, the CDR3 is TGCGCCAGCAGCCGGGGAGGGGCGGCCGGACTCTACGAGCAGTACTTC.

This chain joins TRBV18 and TRBJ1-2; 10 nucleotides align to TRBD1. The CDR3 has 14 residues. Germline values: CDR1 KGHSH, CDR2 LQKENI. With 3 bases clipped from V and 7 bases from J, the junction kept 5 bases outside the gene matches. The CDR3 here is CASSPDRGLGGYTF. The CDR3 DNA reads as TGTGCCAGCTCACCCGACAGGGGGCTAGGTGGCTACACCTTC.

The chain links TRBV29-1 to TRBJ2-3, with 7 positions matching TRBD2. Trimming took 1 base from V and 3 from J; bases not matched to a gene: 1. The CDR3 contains 13 residues. Per germline, CDR1 SQVTM and CDR2 ANQGSEA. CDR3 in DNA: TGCAGCGTTGAAGCGGGAGGAACAGATACGCAGTATTTT. It encodes CSVEAGGTDTQYF.

V gene TRBV3-1 (or the pseudogene TRBV3-2) combines with J gene TRBJ2-7; 7 bases fit TRBD1. Germline V gene sequence: CDR1 LGHDT, CDR2 YNNKEL (reference sequence). The CDR3 is made up of 16 amino acids. V gave up 1 base and J gave up 2 bases; unmatched junction bases: 8. CDR3 coding DNA: TGTGCCAGCAGCCAAGGCTTCAGGGGGTACCCCTACGAGCAGTACTTC. Protein sequence: CASSQGFRGYPYEQYF.

V usage is TRBV10-3 and J usage is TRBJ2-2; D unresolved. The CDR3 extends over 12 amino acids. The V gene lost 7 bases and the J gene lost 6 bases, with 9 bases spanning the gap. Germline-derived CDR1 and CDR2 are ENHRY and SYGVKD. The CDR3 nucleotides are TGTGCCATCAAAGCCGAATCCGGGGAGCTGTTTTTT. Encoded protein: CAIKAESGELFF.

This chain uses TRBV15 with TRBJ2-5; TRBD1 aligns across 7 bases. Trimming at V came to 1 base and at J to 0 bases, leaving 2 bases not matched to a gene. The CDR3 length is 15 residues. CDR1 is LNHNV, CDR2 YYDKDF, per germline (reference sequence). In DNA form, the CDR3 reads TGTGCCACCAGCAGAGCCGGGACAGACCAAGAGACCCAGTACTTC. Encoded protein: CATSRAGTDQETQYF. Full variable domain (rest looked up from reference TRBV15 and TRBJ2-5): DAMVIQNPRYQVTQFGKPVTLSCSQTLNHNVMYWYQQKSSQAPKLLFHYYDKDFNNEADTPDNFQSRRPNTSFCFLDIRSPGLGDTAMYLCATSRAGTDQETQYFGPGTRLLVL.